This T cell receptor (beta chain) was sequenced during a study of T cells in Graves' hyperthyroidism and ophthalmopathy. The overall study: Peripheral blood samples were taken at initial diagnosis, prior to any treatment.

As concerns this clonotype: No antigen is known for it.

Study-level points and caveats: Among thyroid clonotypes expanded above 0.001, most also appeared in blood.

This CDR3 has 19 residues. Per germline, CDR1 ENHRY and CDR2 SYGVKD. Trimming left V 0 bases short and J 2 bases short, with 22 bases between. Orbital computed tomography and thyroid ultrasound, together with serum TRAb and thyroxine and clinical symptoms, were used for diagnoses. Fresh peripheral blood, approximately 9.6 ml, yielded the PBMCs. TCR beta CDR3 regions were amplified from RNA. RT-PCR in the first round (using the HTBI primer set) targeted the TCR CDR3. TCRdb independently ran MiXCR on the multiplex PCR reads; one entry per CDR3 protein. The sample lists a few hundred thousand distinct CDR3 sequences; about 16% were seen once.

The sequence derives from a woman under 40 with Graves' ophthalmopathy. Source material: blood. The V gene is TRBV10-3, the J gene TRBJ2-5; possibly TRBD2 for D (6 bases). The CDR3 DNA follows: TGTGCCATCAGTGAGTCCCGGGGAGTGGGGGGAGTCCCACAAGAGACCCAGTACTTC. Translation: CAISESRGVGGVPQETQYF.